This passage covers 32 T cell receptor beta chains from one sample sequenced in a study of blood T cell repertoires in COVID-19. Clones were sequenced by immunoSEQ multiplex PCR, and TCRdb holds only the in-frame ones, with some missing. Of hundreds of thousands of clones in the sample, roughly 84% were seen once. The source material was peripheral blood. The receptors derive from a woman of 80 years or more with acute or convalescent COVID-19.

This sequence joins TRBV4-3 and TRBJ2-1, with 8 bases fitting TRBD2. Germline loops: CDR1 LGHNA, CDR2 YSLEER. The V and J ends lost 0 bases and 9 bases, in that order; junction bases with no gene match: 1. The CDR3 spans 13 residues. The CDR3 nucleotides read TGCGCCAGCAGCCAAGATCGGGGGGGTGAGCAGTTCTTC. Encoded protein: CASSQDRGGEQFF.

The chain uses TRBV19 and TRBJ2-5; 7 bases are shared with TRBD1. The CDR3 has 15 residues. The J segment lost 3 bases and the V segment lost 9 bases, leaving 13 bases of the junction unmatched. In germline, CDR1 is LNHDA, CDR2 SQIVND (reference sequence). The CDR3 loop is CASKSGRQGEETQYF. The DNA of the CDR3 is TGTGCCAGCAAAAGTGGAAGGCAGGGGGAAGAGACCCAGTACTTC.

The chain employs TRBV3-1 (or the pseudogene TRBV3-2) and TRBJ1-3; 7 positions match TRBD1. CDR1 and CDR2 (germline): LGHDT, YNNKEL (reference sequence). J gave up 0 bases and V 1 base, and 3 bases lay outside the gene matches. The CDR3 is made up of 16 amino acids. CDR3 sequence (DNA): TGTGCCAGCAGCCAAGGGACAGGCAACTCTGGAAACACCATATATTTT. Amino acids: CASSQGTGNSGNTIYF.

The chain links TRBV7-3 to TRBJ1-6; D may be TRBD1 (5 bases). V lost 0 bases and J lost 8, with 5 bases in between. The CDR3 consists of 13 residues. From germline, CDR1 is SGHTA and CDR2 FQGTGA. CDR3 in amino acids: CASSLTQDSPLHF. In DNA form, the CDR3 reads TGTGCCAGCAGCTTAACACAGGATTCACCCCTCCACTTT.

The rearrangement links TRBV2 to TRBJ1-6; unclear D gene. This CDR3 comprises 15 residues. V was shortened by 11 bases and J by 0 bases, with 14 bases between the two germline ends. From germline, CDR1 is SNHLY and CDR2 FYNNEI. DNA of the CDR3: TGTGCCGGAACCTCGGGGAGCTCCTATAATTCACCCCTCCACTTT. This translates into CAGTSGSSYNSPLHF.

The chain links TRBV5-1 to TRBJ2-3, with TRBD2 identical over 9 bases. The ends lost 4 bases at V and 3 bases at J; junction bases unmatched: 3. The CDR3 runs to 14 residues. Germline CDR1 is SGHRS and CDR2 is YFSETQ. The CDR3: CASSGAGGTDTQYF. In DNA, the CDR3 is TGCGCCAGCAGCGGAGCGGGGGGAACAGATACGCAGTATTTT.

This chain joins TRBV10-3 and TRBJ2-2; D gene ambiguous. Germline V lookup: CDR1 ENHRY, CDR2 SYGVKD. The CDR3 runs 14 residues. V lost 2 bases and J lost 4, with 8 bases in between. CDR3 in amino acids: CAISEGLTTGELFF. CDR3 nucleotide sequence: TGTGCCATCAGTGAGGGGCTAACCACCGGGGAGCTGTTTTTT.

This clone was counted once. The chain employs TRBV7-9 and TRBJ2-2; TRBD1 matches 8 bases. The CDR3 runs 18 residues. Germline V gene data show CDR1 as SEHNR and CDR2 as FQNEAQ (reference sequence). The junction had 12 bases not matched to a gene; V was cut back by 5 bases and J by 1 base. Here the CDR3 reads CASSPLGPGTGNTGELFF. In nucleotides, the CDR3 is TGTGCCAGCAGCCCCTTGGGACCCGGGACAGGGAACACCGGGGAGCTGTTTTTT.

The DNA for the CDR3 is TGTGCCAGCAGTTTTTACGGACTAGCGGGGTTTCGCGAGCAGTACTTC. This translates into CASSFYGLAGFREQYF. The V call is TRBV5-4, the J call TRBJ2-7, with 12 bases lining up with TRBD2. With V trimmed by 5 bases and J by 6 bases, 12 bases remained unmatched. There are 16 residues in the CDR3. Germline V gene lookup returns CDR1 SGHNT and CDR2 YYREEE (reference sequence).

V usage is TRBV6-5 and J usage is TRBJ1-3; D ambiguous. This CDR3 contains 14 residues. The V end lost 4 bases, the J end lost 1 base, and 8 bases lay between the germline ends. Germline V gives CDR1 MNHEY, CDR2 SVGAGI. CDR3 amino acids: CASSFSRSGNTIYF. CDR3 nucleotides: TGTGCCAGCAGTTTCTCGAGATCTGGAAACACCATATATTTT.

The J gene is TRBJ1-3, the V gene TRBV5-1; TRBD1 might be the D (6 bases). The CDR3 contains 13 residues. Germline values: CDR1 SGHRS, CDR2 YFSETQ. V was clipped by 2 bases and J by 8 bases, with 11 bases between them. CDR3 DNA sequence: TGCGCCAGCAGCTTCCGGACAGAGGACACCATATATTTT. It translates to CASSFRTEDTIYF.

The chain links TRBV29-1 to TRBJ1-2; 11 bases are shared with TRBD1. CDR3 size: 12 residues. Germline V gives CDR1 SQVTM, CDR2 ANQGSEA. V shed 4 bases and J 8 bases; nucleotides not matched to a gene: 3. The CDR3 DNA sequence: TGCAGCGTTGTCGGACAGGGGGCGGGCTACACCTTC. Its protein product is CSVVGQGAGYTF.

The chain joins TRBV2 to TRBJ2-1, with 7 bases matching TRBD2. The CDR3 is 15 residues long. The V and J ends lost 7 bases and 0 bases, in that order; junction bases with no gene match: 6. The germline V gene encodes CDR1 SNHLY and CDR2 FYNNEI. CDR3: CASNRASGSYNEQFF. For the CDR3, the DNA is TGTGCCAGCAATCGAGCTAGCGGCTCCTACAATGAGCAGTTCTTC.

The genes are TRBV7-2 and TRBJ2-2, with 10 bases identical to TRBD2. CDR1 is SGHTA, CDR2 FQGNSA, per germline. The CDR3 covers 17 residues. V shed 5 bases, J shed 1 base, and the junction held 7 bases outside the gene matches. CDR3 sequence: CASSLDIAGGNTGELFF. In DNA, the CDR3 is TGTGCCAGCAGCCTGGATATAGCGGGGGGGAACACCGGGGAGCTGTTTTTT.

The DNA of the CDR3 is TGTGCCAGCAGCTTTATCCCTGCAACTAATGAAAAACTGTTTTTT. Translated: CASSFIPATNEKLFF. The chain has TRBV7-2 and TRBJ1-4, with D unclear. CDR3 length: 15 residues. Germline CDR1 reads SGHTA; CDR2 reads FQGNSA. V dropped 3 bases and J dropped 0 bases, with 8 bases sitting between them.

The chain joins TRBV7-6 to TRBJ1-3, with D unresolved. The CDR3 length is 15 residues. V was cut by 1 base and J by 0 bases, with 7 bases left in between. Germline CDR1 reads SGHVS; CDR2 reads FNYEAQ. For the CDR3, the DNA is TGTGCCAGCAGCTTAGATGGGAGCTCTGGAAACACCATATATTTT. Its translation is CASSLDGSSGNTIYF.

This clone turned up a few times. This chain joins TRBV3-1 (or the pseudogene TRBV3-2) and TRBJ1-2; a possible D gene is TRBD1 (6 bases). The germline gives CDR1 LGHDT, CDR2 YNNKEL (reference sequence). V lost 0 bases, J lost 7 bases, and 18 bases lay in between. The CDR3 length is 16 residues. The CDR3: CASSQDLGRGVRGYTF. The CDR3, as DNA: TGTGCCAGCAGCCAAGATCTCGGCAGGGGAGTGCGTGGCTACACCTTC.

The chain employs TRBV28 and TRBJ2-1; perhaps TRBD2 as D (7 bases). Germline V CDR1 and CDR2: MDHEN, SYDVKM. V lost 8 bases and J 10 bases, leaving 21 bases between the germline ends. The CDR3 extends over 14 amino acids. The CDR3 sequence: CASLRGGRFPEQFF. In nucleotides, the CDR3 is TGTGCCAGCCTTAGGGGGGGAAGGTTCCCGGAGCAGTTCTTC. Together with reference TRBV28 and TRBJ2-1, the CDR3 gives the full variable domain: DVKVTQSSRYLVKRTGEKVFLECVQDMDHENMFWYRQDPGLGLRLIYFSYDVKMKEKGDIPEGYSVSREKKERFSLILESASTNQTSMYLCASLRGGRFPEQFFGPGTRLTVL.

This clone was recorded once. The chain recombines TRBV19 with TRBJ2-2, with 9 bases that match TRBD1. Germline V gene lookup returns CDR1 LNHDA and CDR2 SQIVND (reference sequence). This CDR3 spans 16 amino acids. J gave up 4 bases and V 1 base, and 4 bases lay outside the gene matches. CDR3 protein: CASSIGQGVSTGELFF. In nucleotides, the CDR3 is TGTGCCAGTAGTATAGGACAGGGGGTATCCACCGGGGAGCTGTTTTTT.

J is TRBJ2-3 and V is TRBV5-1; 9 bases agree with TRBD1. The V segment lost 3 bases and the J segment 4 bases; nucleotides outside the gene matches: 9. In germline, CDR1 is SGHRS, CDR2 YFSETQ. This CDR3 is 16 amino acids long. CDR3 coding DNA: TGCGCCAGCAGCTCAGGAGAGGACAGGGGATCAGATACGCAGTATTTT. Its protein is CASSSGEDRGSDTQYF. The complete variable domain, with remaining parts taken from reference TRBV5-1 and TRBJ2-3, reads KAGVTQTPRYLIKTRGQQVTLSCSPISGHRSVSWYQQTPGQGLQFLFEYFSETQRNKGNFPGRFSGRQFSNSRSEMNVSTLELGDSALYLCASSSGEDRGSDTQYFGPGTRLTVL.

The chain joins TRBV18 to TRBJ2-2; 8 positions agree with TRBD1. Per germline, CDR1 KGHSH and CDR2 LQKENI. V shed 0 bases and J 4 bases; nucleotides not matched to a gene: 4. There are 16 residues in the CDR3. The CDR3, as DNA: TGTGCCAGCTCACCACCCGGACAGGGACTCACCGGGGAGCTGTTTTTT. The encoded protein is CASSPPGQGLTGELFF. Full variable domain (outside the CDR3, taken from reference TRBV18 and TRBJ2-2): NAGVMQNPRHLVRRRGQEARLRCSPMKGHSHVYWYRQLPEEGLKFMVYLQKENIIDESGMPKERFSAEFPKEGPSILRIQQVVRGDSAAYFCASSPPGQGLTGELFFGEGSRLTVL.

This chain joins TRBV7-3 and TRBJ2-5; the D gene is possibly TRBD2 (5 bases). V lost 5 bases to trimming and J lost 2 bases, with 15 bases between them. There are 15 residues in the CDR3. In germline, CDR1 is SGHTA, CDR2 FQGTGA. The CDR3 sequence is CASSPGWAQQETQYF. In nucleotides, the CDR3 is TGTGCCAGCAGCCCGGGGTGGGCCCAACAAGAGACCCAGTACTTC.

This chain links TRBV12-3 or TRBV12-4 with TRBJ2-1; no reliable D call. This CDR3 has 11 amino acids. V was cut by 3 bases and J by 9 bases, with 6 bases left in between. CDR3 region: CASSFAGEQFF. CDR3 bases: TGTGCCAGCAGTTTTGCCGGTGAGCAGTTCTTC.

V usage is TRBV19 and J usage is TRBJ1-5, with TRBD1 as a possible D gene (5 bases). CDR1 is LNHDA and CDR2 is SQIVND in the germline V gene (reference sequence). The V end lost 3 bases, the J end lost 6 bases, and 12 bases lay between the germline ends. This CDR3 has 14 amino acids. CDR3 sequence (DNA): TGTGCCAGTAGTATCCGCCAGGGTGGTCAGCCCCAGCATTTT. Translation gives CASSIRQGGQPQHF.

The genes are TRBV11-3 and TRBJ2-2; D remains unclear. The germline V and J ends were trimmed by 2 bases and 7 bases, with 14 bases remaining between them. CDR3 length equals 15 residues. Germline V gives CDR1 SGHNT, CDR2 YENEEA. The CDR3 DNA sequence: TGTGCCAGCAGCTTACCCAGCGTGGGTTTCGGGGAGCTGTTTTTT. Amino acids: CASSLPSVGFGELFF. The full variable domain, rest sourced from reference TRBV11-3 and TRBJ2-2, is EAGVVQSPRYKIIEKKQPVAFWCNPISGHNTLYWYLQNLGQGPELLIRYENEEAVDDSQLPKDRFSAERLKGVDSTLKIQPAELGDSAVYLCASSLPSVGFGELFFGEGSRLTVL.

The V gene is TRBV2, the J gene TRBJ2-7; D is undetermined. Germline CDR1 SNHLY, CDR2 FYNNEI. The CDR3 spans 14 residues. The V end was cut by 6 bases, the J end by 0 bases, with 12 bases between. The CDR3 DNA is TGTGCCAGCAGGGTAACACCCGTCTCCTACGAGCAGTACTTC. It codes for CASRVTPVSYEQYF.

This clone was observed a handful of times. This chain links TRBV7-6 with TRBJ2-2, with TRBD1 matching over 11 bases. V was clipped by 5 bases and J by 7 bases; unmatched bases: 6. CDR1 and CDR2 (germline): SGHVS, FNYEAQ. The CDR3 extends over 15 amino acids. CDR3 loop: CASSTGQGAHGELFF. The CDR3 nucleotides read TGTGCCAGCAGCACTGGACAGGGGGCGCACGGGGAGCTGTTTTTT.

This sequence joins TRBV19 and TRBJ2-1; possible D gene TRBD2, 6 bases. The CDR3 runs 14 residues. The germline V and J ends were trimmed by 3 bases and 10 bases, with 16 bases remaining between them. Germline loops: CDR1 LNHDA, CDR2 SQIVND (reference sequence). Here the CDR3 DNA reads TGTGCCAGTAGTATCGACAGATTAGCGGAGGAGCAGTTCTTC. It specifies CASSIDRLAEEQFF.

CDR3 amino acids: CSVDTGGRGYTF. In DNA form, the CDR3 reads TGCAGCGTTGACACAGGGGGACGGGGCTACACCTTC. J is TRBJ1-2 and V is TRBV29-1; 8 bases are a match to TRBD1. The CDR3 length is 12 residues. Germline V gene sequence: CDR1 SQVTM, CDR2 ANQGSEA. V shed 3 bases, J shed 8 bases, and the junction held 5 bases outside the gene matches.

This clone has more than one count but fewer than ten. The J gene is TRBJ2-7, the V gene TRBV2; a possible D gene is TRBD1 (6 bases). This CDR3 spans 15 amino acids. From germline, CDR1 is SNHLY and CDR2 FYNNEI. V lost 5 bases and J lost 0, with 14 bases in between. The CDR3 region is CASSLQGASSYEQYF. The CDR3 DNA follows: TGTGCCAGCAGTTTACAGGGCGCGAGCTCCTACGAGCAGTACTTC.

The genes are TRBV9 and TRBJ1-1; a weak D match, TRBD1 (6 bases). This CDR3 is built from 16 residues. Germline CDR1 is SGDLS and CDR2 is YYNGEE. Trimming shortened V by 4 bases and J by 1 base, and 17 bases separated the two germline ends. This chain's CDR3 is CASSRTPQGQNTEAFF. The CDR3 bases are TGTGCCAGCAGCCGTACCCCCCAGGGACAGAACACTGAAGCTTTCTTT.

The DNA for the CDR3 is TGCGCCAGCAGTGAGTCTAGCGGGGGGGCGATCGGGGAGCTGTTTTTT. Translation gives CASSESSGGAIGELFF. V and J are TRBV10-2 and TRBJ2-2; 11 nucleotides agree with TRBD2. The V gene's germline CDR1 is WSHSY and CDR2 SAAADI. The CDR3 consists of 16 residues. J lost 7 bases, V lost 0 bases, and 4 bases had no gene match.